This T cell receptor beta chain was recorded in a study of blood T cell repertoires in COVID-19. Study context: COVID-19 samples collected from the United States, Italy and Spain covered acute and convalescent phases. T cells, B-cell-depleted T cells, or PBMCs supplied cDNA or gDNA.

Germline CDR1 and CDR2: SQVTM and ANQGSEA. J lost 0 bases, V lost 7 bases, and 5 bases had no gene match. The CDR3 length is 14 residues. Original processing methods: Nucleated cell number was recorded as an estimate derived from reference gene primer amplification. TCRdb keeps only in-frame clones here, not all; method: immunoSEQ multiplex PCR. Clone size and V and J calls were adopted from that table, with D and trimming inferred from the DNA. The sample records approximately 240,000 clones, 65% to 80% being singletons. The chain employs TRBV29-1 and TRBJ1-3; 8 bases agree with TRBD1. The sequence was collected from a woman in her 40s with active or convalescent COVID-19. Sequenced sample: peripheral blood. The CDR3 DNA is TGCAGCGGGGGGGGGACAGGCTCTGGAAACACCATATATTTT. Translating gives CSGGGTGSGNTIYF.